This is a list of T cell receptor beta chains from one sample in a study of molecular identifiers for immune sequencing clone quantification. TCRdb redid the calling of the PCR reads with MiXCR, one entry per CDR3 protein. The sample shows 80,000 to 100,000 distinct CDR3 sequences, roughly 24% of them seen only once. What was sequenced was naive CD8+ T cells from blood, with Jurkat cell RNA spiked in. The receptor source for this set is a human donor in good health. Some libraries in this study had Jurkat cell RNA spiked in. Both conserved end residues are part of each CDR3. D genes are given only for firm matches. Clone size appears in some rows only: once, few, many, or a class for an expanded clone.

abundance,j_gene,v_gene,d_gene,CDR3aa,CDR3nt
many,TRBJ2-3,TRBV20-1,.,CSARDSKSGYTQYF,TGCAGTGCTAGAGATAGTAAGTCTGGGTACACGCAGTATTTT
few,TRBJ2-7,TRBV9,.,CASSAYTTTEQYF,TGTGCCAGCAGCGCCTACACGACCACGGAGCAGTACTTC
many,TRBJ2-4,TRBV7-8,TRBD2,CASSLSTSGVVAKNIQYF,TGTGCCAGCAGCTTATCGACTAGCGGGGTTGTGGCCAAAAACATTCAGTACTTC
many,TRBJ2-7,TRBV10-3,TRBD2,CAISVGGWDEQYF,TGTGCCATCAGTGTGGGAGGGTGGGACGAGCAGTACTTC
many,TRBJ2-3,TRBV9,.,CASSPLGTSTDTQYF,TGTGCCAGCAGCCCCCTCGGGACTAGCACAGATACGCAGTATTTT
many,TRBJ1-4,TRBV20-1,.,CSAGPEGLFF,TGCAGTGCCGGACCGGAAGGGTTGTTTTTT
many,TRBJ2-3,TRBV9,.,CASSVAGVVTDTQYF,TGTGCCAGCAGCGTAGCAGGGGTTGTCACAGATACGCAGTATTTT
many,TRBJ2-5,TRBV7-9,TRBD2,CASSLVLRTSGEETQYF,TGTGCCAGCAGCTTAGTCCTCAGGACTAGCGGGGAAGAGACCCAGTACTTC
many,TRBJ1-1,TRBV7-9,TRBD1,CASSQQGALNTEAFF,TGTGCCAGCAGCCAACAGGGGGCTCTGAACACTGAAGCTTTCTTT
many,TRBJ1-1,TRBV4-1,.,CASSQEPGGNTEAFF,TGCGCCAGCAGCCAAGAGCCAGGCGGGAACACTGAAGCTTTCTTT
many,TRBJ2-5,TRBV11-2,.,CASSFRVQETQYF,TGTGCCAGCAGCTTCCGGGTCCAAGAGACCCAGTACTTC
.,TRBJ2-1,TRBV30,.,CAWSVLELGQFF,TGTGCCTGGAGTGTCCTGGAACTCGGGCAGTTCTTC
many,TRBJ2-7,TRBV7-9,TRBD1,CASSSNRDSPYEQYF,TGTGCCAGCAGCTCGAACCGGGACAGCCCCTACGAGCAGTACTTC
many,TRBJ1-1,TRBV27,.,CASSLPGNTEAFF,TGTGCCAGCAGTTTACCCGGGAACACTGAAGCTTTCTTT
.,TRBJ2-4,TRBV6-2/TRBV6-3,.,CASGQGAAKNIQYF,TGTGCCAGCGGGCAGGGCGCGGCCAAAAACATTCAGTACTTC
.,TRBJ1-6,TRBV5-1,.,CASSYGDNSPLHF,TGCGCCAGCAGCTACGGCGATAATTCACCCCTCCACTTT
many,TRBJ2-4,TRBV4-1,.,CASRQSAGVAKNIQYF,TGCGCCAGCAGACAAAGCGCGGGTGTGGCCAAAAACATTCAGTACTTC
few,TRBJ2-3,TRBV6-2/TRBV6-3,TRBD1,CASSFDREIADTQYF,TGTGCCAGCAGTTTCGACAGGGAAATTGCAGATACGCAGTATTTT
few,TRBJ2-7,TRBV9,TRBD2,CASSVGLAGVYEQYF,TGTGCCAGCAGCGTGGGACTAGCGGGGGTCTACGAGCAGTACTTC
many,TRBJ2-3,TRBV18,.,CASSPPSGTDTQYF,TGTGCCAGCTCACCACCGTCAGGCACAGATACGCAGTATTTT
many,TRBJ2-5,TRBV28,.,CASSSPGRQQETQYF,TGTGCCAGCAGTTCGCCGGGACGGCAGCAAGAGACCCAGTACTTC
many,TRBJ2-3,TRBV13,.,CASSWDLGRLATDTQYF,TGTGCCAGCAGCTGGGACCTAGGGAGATTGGCCACAGATACGCAGTATTTT
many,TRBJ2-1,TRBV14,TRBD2,CASSQAVAGGDNEQFF,TGTGCCAGCAGCCAAGCAGTAGCGGGAGGGGATAATGAGCAGTTCTTC
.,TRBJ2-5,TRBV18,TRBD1,CASSPSGQQSNLQETQYF,TGTGCCAGCTCACCGTCGGGACAGCAGTCGAACCTACAAGAGACCCAGTACTTC
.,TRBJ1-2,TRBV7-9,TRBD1,CASSPQGAAPHGYTF,TGTGCCAGCAGTCCCCAGGGGGCAGCCCCTCATGGCTACACCTTC
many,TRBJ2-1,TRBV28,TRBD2,CASSYQLATYNEQFF,TGTGCCAGCAGTTACCAACTAGCGACCTACAATGAGCAGTTCTTC
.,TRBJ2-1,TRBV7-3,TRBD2,CASSLMGSGREGEQFF,TGTGCCAGCAGCTTAATGGGTAGCGGGAGGGAAGGGGAGCAGTTCTTC